This TCR beta chain was profiled in a study of T cell responses to AZD1222 COVID-19 vaccine. Trimming removed 4 bases at V and 2 bases at J, with 10 bases between. CDR1 and CDR2 (germline): KGHDR, SFDVKD. The CDR3 is 15 residues long. The assay was immunoSEQ multiplex PCR, and TCRdb's table has in-frame clones only and misses some. The data hold about 96,000 clones, with 75% to 90% observed a single time. This rearrangement joins TRBV24-1 to TRBJ2-2; D unresolved. The source material was peripheral blood, sampled on day 0 of AZD1222 vaccination. This receptor was taken from an adult in good health. The CDR3 spells CATSDTSSNTGELFF. The CDR3, as DNA: TGTGCCACCAGTGACACATCTTCAAACACCGGGGAGCTGTTTTTT.